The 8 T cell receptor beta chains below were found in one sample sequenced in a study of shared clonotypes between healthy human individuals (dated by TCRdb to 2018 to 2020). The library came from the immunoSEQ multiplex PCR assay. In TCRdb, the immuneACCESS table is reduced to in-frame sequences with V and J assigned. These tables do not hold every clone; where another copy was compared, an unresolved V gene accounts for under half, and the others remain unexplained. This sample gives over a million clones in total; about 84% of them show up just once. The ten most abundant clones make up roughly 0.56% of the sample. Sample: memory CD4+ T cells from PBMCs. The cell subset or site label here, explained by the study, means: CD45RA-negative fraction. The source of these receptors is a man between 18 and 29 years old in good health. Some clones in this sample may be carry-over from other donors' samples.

Here the CDR3 DNA reads TGTGCCATCAGTGCCGTCATACCGGCGCAGTATTTT. Its translation is CAISAVIPAQYF. The genes are TRBV10-3 and TRBJ2-3; D is undetermined. Trimming shortened V by 4 bases and J by 10 bases, and 12 bases separated the two germline ends. CDR1 ENHRY and CDR2 SYGVKD come from the germline V gene. There are 12 residues in the CDR3.

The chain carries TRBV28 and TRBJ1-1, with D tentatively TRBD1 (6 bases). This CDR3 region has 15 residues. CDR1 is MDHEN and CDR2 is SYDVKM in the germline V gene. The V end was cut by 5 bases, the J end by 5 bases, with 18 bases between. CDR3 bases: TGTGCCAGCAGTGGGGCAGGGGAAGCGAGGACTGAAGCTTTCTTT. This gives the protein CASSGAGEARTEAFF.

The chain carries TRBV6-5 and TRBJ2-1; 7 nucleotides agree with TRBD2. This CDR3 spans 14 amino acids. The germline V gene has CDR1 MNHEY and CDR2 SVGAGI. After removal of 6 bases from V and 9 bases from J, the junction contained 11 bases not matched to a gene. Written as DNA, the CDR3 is TGTGCCAGCAGGCGGGAGAGGGCCGTTCGTGAGCAGTTCTTC. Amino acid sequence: CASRRERAVREQFF.

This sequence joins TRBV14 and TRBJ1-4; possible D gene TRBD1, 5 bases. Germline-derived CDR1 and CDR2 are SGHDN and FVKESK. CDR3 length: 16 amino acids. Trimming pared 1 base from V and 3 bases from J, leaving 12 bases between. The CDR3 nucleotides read TGTGCCAGCAGCCAAGGGAGGGGTCGGCCTAATGAAAAACTGTTTTTT. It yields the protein CASSQGRGRPNEKLFF. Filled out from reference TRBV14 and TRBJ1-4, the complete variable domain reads EAGVTQFPSHSVIEKGQTVTLRCDPISGHDNLYWYRRVMGKEIKFLLHFVKESKQDESGMPNNRFLAERTGGTYSTLKVQPAELEDSGVYFCASSQGRGRPNEKLFFGSGTQLSVL.

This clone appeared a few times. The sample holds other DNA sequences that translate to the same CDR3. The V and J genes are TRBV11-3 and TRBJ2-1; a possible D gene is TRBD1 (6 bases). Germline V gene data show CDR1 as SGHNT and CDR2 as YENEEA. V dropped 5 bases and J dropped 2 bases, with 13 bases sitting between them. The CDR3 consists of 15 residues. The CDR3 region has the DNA TGTGCCAGCAGCCGTGGTGGGGGCACCTACAATGAGCAGTTCTTC. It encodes CASSRGGGTYNEQFF.

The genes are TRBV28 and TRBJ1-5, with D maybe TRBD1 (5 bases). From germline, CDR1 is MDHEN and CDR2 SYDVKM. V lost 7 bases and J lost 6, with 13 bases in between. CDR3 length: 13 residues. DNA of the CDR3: TGTGCCAGCATTTGGGGGGGTGCTCAGCCCCAGCATTTT. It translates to CASIWGGAQPQHF.

In nucleotides, the CDR3 is TGTGCCAGCTGTGCCGGGTTGGTTGAAAAACTGTTTTTT. Its translation: CASCAGLVEKLFF. The genes are TRBV18 and TRBJ1-4; D gene ambiguous. Germline-derived CDR1 and CDR2 are KGHSH and LQKENI. V lost 7 bases and J 7 bases, leaving 13 bases between the germline ends. This CDR3 contains 13 residues.

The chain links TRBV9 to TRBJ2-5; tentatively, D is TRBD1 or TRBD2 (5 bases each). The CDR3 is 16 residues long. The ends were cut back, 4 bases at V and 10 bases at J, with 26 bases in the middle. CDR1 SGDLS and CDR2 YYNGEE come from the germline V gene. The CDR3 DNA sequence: TGTGCCAGCAGCCCCCGCGGAGTTGGGGGATCTTTGGTCCAGTACTTC. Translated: CASSPRGVGGSLVQYF.